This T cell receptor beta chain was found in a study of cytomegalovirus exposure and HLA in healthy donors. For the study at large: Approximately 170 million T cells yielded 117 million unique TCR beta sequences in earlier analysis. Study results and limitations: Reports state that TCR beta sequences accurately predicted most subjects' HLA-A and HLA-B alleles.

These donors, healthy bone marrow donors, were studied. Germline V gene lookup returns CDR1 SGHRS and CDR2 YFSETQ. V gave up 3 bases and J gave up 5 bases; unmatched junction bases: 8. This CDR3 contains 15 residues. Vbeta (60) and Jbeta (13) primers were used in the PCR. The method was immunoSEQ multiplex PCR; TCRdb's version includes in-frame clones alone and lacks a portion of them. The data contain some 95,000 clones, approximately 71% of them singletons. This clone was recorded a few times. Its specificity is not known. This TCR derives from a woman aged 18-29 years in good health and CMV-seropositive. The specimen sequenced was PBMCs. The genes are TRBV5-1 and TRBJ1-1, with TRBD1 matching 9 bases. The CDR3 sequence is CASSSRDRAVTEAFF. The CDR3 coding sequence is TGCGCCAGCAGCTCTAGGGACAGGGCTGTTACTGAAGCTTTCTTT.